This T cell receptor beta chain was identified during a study of tumor and adjacent non-tumor tissue in lung cancer. Looking at the study overall: There were some 11 adenocarcinoma, a couple of squamous cell carcinoma and 1 small cell lung cancer cases. Each sample yielded 3.5 million to 4.5 million productive TCRbeta reads on average. Study-wide points: Compared with tumor, normal lung showed significantly lower TCR diversity.

The template was RNA from unsorted bulk tissue. By frequency in the sample, this clonotype is medium-sized. What it binds is unknown. A modified ARM-PCR protocol with three rounds of nested PCR amplified TCRbeta. Each CDR3 protein is one row after TCRdb ran MiXCR on the multiplex PCR reads. The sample lists some 99,000 distinct CDR3 sequences; approximately 71% were seen once. Germline-derived CDR1 and CDR2 are MNHEY and SVGEGT. The CDR3 extends over 14 amino acids. V was pared by 3 bases and J by 5 bases, with 14 bases between. The rearrangement uses TRBV6-2 or TRBV6-3 and TRBJ2-7; no reliable D call. Sequenced sample: lung tumor tissue. The clonotype originates from a woman aged 60-75 years with non-small cell lung cancer. In DNA form, the CDR3 reads TGTGCCAGCAGTTATACGGGTAATGGGGACGAGCAGTACTTC. Its translation is CASSYTGNGDEQYF.